The clone carrying this T cell receptor (beta chain) was picked up a small number of times. Original analysis: Counts of nucleated cells, estimated from reference gene primer amplification, were obtained. Only in-frame clones appear in the TCRdb table, and some are missing; sequencing was by immunoSEQ multiplex PCR. V and J calls plus clone size are reproduced from that table; the DNA served to infer D and trimming. Among roughly 380,000 clones listed, more than 75% were seen once. The sample originates from a study of blood T cell repertoires in COVID-19. Trimming cost V 2 bases and J 2 bases; bases outside gene matches: 2. This CDR3 has 14 residues. Germline CDR1 KGHSH, CDR2 LQKENI.

The V call is TRBV18, the J call TRBJ2-7, with 8 bases aligning to TRBD2. The sample comprised PBMCs or T cells enriched from blood (not recorded which). The sequence came from a woman between 25 and 40 years old who had recovered from COVID-19. The chain's CDR3 is CASSPTGLAYEQYF. The CDR3 DNA follows: TGTGCCAGCTCACCAACGGGACTAGCCTACGAGCAGTACTTC.